Listed below are T cell receptor beta chains from one sample, sequenced in a study of blood T cell repertoires in COVID-19. The data were produced by immunoSEQ multiplex PCR, yet TCRdb's version contains in-frame clones alone and is incomplete. The sample yields roughly 50,000 clones, about 89% seen once. Material for sequencing was peripheral blood. All receptors derive from an older woman with active or convalescent COVID-19. Each CDR3 is given with its conserved first and last residue. The order of the fields is D gene, J gene, V gene, clone size, CDR3 protein, CDR3 DNA. D genes are given only for firm matches. Not all rows give a size; the values are once, few, many and, for expanded clones, a class.

d_gene: -
j_gene: TRBJ2-4
v_gene: TRBV2
abundance: once
CDR3aa: CASSEGLPGKNIQYF
CDR3nt: TGTGCCAGCAGTGAAGGCCTACCGGGCAAAAACATTCAGTACTTC

d_gene: TRBD2
j_gene: TRBJ2-3
v_gene: TRBV28
abundance: -
CDR3aa: CASRLGGRAGLTDTQYF
CDR3nt: TGTGCCAGCAGACTAGGCGGGAGGGCGGGCCTCACAGATACGCAGTATTTT

d_gene: -
j_gene: TRBJ2-1
v_gene: TRBV30
abundance: -
CDR3aa: CAWRTRAARSYNEQFF
CDR3nt: TGTGCCTGGAGAACCCGAGCGGCTCGCTCCTACAATGAGCAGTTCTTC

d_gene: -
j_gene: TRBJ1-6
v_gene: TRBV4-2
abundance: -
CDR3aa: CASSQGGRALSNSPLHF
CDR3nt: TGTGCCAGCAGCCAAGGGGGCAGGGCTTTATCTAATTCACCCCTCCACTTT

d_gene: TRBD1
j_gene: TRBJ2-7
v_gene: TRBV6-5
abundance: -
CDR3aa: CASSYSLTGAEQYF
CDR3nt: TGTGCCAGCAGTTACTCTCTTACAGGGGCCGAGCAGTACTTC

d_gene: TRBD1
j_gene: TRBJ2-1
v_gene: TRBV11-2
abundance: once
CDR3aa: CASSFDRVSEQFF
CDR3nt: TGTGCCAGCAGCTTCGACAGGGTATCGGAGCAGTTCTTC

d_gene: TRBD2
j_gene: TRBJ2-5
v_gene: TRBV5-1
abundance: -
CDR3aa: CASSPGTTMETQYF
CDR3nt: TGCGCCAGCAGCCCCGGGACTACGATGGAGACCCAGTACTTC

d_gene: -
j_gene: TRBJ1-2
v_gene: TRBV19
abundance: -
CDR3aa: CASSMTDNYGYTF
CDR3nt: TGTGCCAGTAGTATGACTGATAACTATGGCTACACCTTC

d_gene: -
j_gene: TRBJ2-7
v_gene: TRBV6-5
abundance: -
CDR3aa: CASKGVSSEQYF
CDR3nt: TGTGCCAGCAAGGGGGTTAGCAGCGAGCAGTACTTC

d_gene: -
j_gene: TRBJ1-2
v_gene: TRBV20-1
abundance: -
CDR3aa: CSASKGRLDGYTF
CDR3nt: TGCAGTGCTAGTAAAGGTAGACTTGATGGCTACACCTTC

d_gene: -
j_gene: TRBJ1-1
v_gene: TRBV11-2
abundance: -
CDR3aa: CASSLDGGDTEAFF
CDR3nt: TGTGCCAGCAGCTTAGATGGGGGGGACACTGAAGCTTTCTTT

d_gene: TRBD1
j_gene: TRBJ1-4
v_gene: TRBV28
abundance: -
CDR3aa: CASSSTGREKLFF
CDR3nt: TGTGCCAGCTCCTCGACAGGGCGAGAAAAACTGTTTTTT

d_gene: -
j_gene: TRBJ1-5
v_gene: TRBV5-1
abundance: -
CDR3aa: CASSLQGEGNQPQHF
CDR3nt: TGCGCCAGCAGCTTGCAAGGGGAGGGCAATCAGCCCCAGCATTTT

d_gene: TRBD1
j_gene: TRBJ1-1
v_gene: TRBV27
abundance: -
CDR3aa: CASSLATTGYMNTEAFF
CDR3nt: TGTGCCAGCAGTTTAGCAACGACAGGGTACATGAACACTGAAGCTTTCTTT

d_gene: -
j_gene: TRBJ1-2
v_gene: TRBV7-2
abundance: -
CDR3aa: CASSLEKGNYGYTF
CDR3nt: TGTGCCAGCAGCTTAGAGAAGGGGAACTATGGCTACACCTTC

d_gene: -
j_gene: TRBJ1-1
v_gene: TRBV20-1
abundance: -
CDR3aa: CSAIAGTEAFF
CDR3nt: TGCAGTGCTATAGCCGGGACTGAAGCTTTCTTT

d_gene: TRBD1
j_gene: TRBJ1-4
v_gene: TRBV2
abundance: -
CDR3aa: CASSGQDRGDEKLFF
CDR3nt: TGTGCCAGCAGTGGCCAGGACAGGGGGGATGAAAAACTGTTTTTT

d_gene: -
j_gene: TRBJ1-5
v_gene: TRBV6-1
abundance: -
CDR3aa: CASSERSGEAQHF
CDR3nt: TGTGCCAGCAGTGAAAGGTCAGGGGAAGCCCAGCATTTT

d_gene: TRBD2
j_gene: TRBJ2-1
v_gene: TRBV3-1/TRBV3-2
abundance: -
CDR3aa: CASSQWAGGINEQFF
CDR3nt: TGTGCCAGCAGCCAATGGGCGGGAGGAATTAATGAGCAGTTCTTC

d_gene: TRBD2
j_gene: TRBJ2-1
v_gene: TRBV10-1
abundance: -
CDR3aa: CASSDSGLAGGEEQFF
CDR3nt: TGCGCCAGCAGTGACTCTGGGCTAGCGGGGGGAGAGGAGCAGTTCTTC

d_gene: TRBD2
j_gene: TRBJ2-7
v_gene: TRBV7-9
abundance: -
CDR3aa: CASSLTSGRGYEQYF
CDR3nt: TGTGCCAGCAGCTTAACTAGCGGGAGAGGGTACGAGCAGTACTTC

d_gene: TRBD2
j_gene: TRBJ2-3
v_gene: TRBV6-2/TRBV6-3
abundance: once
CDR3aa: CASSQGLAPLTDTQYF
CDR3nt: TGTGCCAGCAGTCAGGGACTAGCTCCTCTCACAGATACGCAGTATTTT

d_gene: -
j_gene: TRBJ1-2
v_gene: TRBV27
abundance: -
CDR3aa: CASSFPGSGYTF
CDR3nt: TGTGCCAGCAGTTTCCCGGGTAGTGGCTACACCTTC

d_gene: -
j_gene: TRBJ1-5
v_gene: TRBV6-5
abundance: -
CDR3aa: CASSPWGEQQPQHF
CDR3nt: TGTGCCAGCAGTCCTTGGGGGGAACAGCAGCCCCAGCATTTT

d_gene: TRBD1
j_gene: TRBJ2-5
v_gene: TRBV23-1
abundance: -
CDR3aa: CASSQSPRQGEETQYF
CDR3nt: TGCGCCAGCAGTCAATCGCCCAGACAGGGGGAAGAGACCCAGTACTTC

d_gene: TRBD1
j_gene: TRBJ1-2
v_gene: TRBV18
abundance: few
CDR3aa: CASSGDSKNYGYTF
CDR3nt: TGTGCCAGCTCCGGGGACAGCAAGAACTATGGCTACACCTTC

d_gene: TRBD1
j_gene: TRBJ2-7
v_gene: TRBV27
abundance: -
CDR3aa: CASSGQGSYEQYF
CDR3nt: TGTGCCAGCAGTGGACAGGGGTCCTACGAGCAGTACTTC

d_gene: -
j_gene: TRBJ1-3
v_gene: TRBV10-3
abundance: -
CDR3aa: CAISESVFRGVKNTIYF
CDR3nt: TGTGCCATCAGTGAGTCGGTGTTCAGGGGCGTAAAAAACACCATATATTTT

d_gene: TRBD1
j_gene: TRBJ2-5
v_gene: TRBV18
abundance: -
CDR3aa: CASSRTPGQGASLIQETQYF
CDR3nt: TGTGCCAGCTCACGTACGCCGGGACAGGGGGCTTCGTTGATCCAAGAGACCCAGTACTTC

d_gene: TRBD2
j_gene: TRBJ2-1
v_gene: TRBV30
abundance: -
CDR3aa: CAWSGGGSRHEQFF
CDR3nt: TGTGCCTGGAGTGGAGGCGGGAGCAGACATGAGCAGTTCTTC

d_gene: -
j_gene: TRBJ1-5
v_gene: TRBV6-6
abundance: -
CDR3aa: CASSSDYRGNQPQHF
CDR3nt: TGTGCCAGCAGTTCCGATTACCGCGGCAATCAGCCCCAGCATTTT

d_gene: TRBD1
j_gene: TRBJ1-4
v_gene: TRBV15
abundance: -
CDR3aa: CATSRGGGQGSEKLFF
CDR3nt: TGTGCCACCAGCAGAGGCGGGGGACAGGGTTCTGAAAAACTGTTTTTT

d_gene: -
j_gene: TRBJ1-2
v_gene: TRBV12-3/TRBV12-4
abundance: -
CDR3aa: CASSLTGYYGYTF
CDR3nt: TGTGCCAGCAGTTTGACGGGGTACTATGGCTACACCTTC

d_gene: -
j_gene: TRBJ2-1
v_gene: TRBV2
abundance: -
CDR3aa: CASSEEGGIRFF
CDR3nt: TGTGCCAGCAGTGAGGAGGGCGGGATAAGGTTCTTC

d_gene: TRBD1
j_gene: TRBJ1-4
v_gene: TRBV28
abundance: once
CDR3aa: CASSLSPPGGASEKLFF
CDR3nt: TGTGCCAGCAGTTTAAGCCCCCCAGGGGGCGCGAGTGAAAAACTGTTTTTT

d_gene: TRBD2
j_gene: TRBJ2-7
v_gene: TRBV11-3
abundance: -
CDR3aa: CASSPGGSGPITYEQYF
CDR3nt: TGTGCCAGCAGCCCGGGAGGATCGGGGCCCATTACCTACGAGCAGTACTTC

d_gene: TRBD1
j_gene: TRBJ2-1
v_gene: TRBV11-3
abundance: -
CDR3aa: CASSAGASGTDNEQFF
CDR3nt: TGTGCCAGCAGCGCTGGGGCTTCGGGGACAGACAATGAGCAGTTCTTC

d_gene: -
j_gene: TRBJ1-1
v_gene: TRBV30
abundance: few
CDR3aa: CAWRRAGEAFF
CDR3nt: TGTGCCTGGAGGCGAGCAGGGGAAGCTTTCTTT

d_gene: TRBD1
j_gene: TRBJ1-1
v_gene: TRBV19
abundance: -
CDR3aa: CATQGTENTEAFF
CDR3nt: TGTGCCACTCAAGGGACAGAGAACACTGAAGCTTTCTTT

d_gene: -
j_gene: TRBJ2-2
v_gene: TRBV30
abundance: -
CDR3aa: CAWSIQGLGELFF
CDR3nt: TGTGCCTGGAGCATTCAGGGGCTGGGGGAGCTGTTTTTT

d_gene: -
j_gene: TRBJ2-5
v_gene: TRBV6-7
abundance: once
CDR3aa: CAIVAQTGTQYF
CDR3nt: TGTGCCATCGTTGCCCAAACCGGGACCCAGTACTTC

d_gene: TRBD2
j_gene: TRBJ2-3
v_gene: TRBV9
abundance: once
CDR3aa: CASSVTLTGTSGGADTQYF
CDR3nt: TGTGCCAGCAGCGTAACGCTAACCGGGACTAGCGGGGGGGCAGATACGCAGTATTTT

d_gene: -
j_gene: TRBJ1-2
v_gene: TRBV19
abundance: -
CDR3aa: CASSYRRAYGYTF
CDR3nt: TGTGCCAGTAGTTACCGAAGAGCCTATGGCTACACCTTC

d_gene: -
j_gene: TRBJ1-1
v_gene: TRBV28
abundance: -
CDR3aa: CASSLGRKGRNTEAFF
CDR3nt: TGTGCCAGCAGTCTAGGGCGGAAGGGGCGAAACACTGAAGCTTTCTTT

d_gene: TRBD1
j_gene: TRBJ2-4
v_gene: TRBV2
abundance: -
CDR3aa: CASSEGTGQVPF
CDR3nt: TGTGCCAGCAGTGAAGGGACAGGGCAAGTCCCGTTC

d_gene: TRBD2
j_gene: TRBJ2-3
v_gene: TRBV28
abundance: -
CDR3aa: CASSFLTSGSTDTQYF
CDR3nt: TGTGCCAGCAGTTTCCTGACTAGCGGGAGCACAGATACGCAGTATTTT

d_gene: -
j_gene: TRBJ1-6
v_gene: TRBV27
abundance: -
CDR3aa: CASRSLDSPLHF
CDR3nt: TGTGCCAGCCGTTCCCTCGATTCACCCCTCCACTTT

d_gene: -
j_gene: TRBJ2-3
v_gene: TRBV5-1
abundance: once
CDR3aa: CASRYTSFDTQYF
CDR3nt: TGCGCCAGCAGGTACACTAGCTTCGATACGCAGTATTTT

d_gene: TRBD2
j_gene: TRBJ2-7
v_gene: TRBV28
abundance: -
CDR3aa: CASSPTGLRIRQYF
CDR3nt: TGTGCCAGCAGTCCTACGGGACTACGGATACGGCAGTACTTC

d_gene: -
j_gene: TRBJ2-1
v_gene: TRBV30
abundance: -
CDR3aa: CAWSRQTNEQFF
CDR3nt: TGTGCCTGGAGTCGACAGACCAATGAGCAGTTCTTC

d_gene: -
j_gene: TRBJ1-5
v_gene: TRBV7-2
abundance: -
CDR3aa: CASSFREGLGQPQHF
CDR3nt: TGTGCCAGCAGCTTTAGGGAGGGGTTGGGTCAGCCCCAGCATTTT